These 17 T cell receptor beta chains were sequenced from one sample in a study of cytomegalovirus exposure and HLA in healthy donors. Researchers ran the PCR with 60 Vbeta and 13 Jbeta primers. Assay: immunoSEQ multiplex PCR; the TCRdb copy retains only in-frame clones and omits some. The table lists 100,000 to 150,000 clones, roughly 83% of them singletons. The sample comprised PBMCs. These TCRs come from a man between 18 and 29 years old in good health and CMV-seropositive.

CDR3 DNA sequence: TGCGCCAGCAGCTTGGAGTTTAGCTCTGGAAACACCATATATTTT. Its translation is CASSLEFSSGNTIYF. The chain couples TRBV5-1 to TRBJ1-3; D remains ambiguous. This CDR3 has 15 residues. V lost 0 bases, J lost 0 bases, and 7 bases lay in between. From germline, CDR1 is SGHRS and CDR2 YFSETQ.

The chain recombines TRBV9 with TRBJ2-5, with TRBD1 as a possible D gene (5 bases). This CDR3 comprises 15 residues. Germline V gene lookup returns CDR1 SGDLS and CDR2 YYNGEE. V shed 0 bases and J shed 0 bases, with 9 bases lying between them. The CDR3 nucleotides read TGTGCCAGCAGCGTAGCCGCAGGGAACCAAGAGACCCAGTACTTC. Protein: CASSVAAGNQETQYF.

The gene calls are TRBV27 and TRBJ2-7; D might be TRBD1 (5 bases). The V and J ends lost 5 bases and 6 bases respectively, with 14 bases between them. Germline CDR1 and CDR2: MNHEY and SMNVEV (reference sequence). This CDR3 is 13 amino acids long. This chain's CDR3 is CASSPPETGEQYF. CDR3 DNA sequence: TGTGCCAGCAGTCCCCCCGAAACAGGCGAGCAGTACTTC.

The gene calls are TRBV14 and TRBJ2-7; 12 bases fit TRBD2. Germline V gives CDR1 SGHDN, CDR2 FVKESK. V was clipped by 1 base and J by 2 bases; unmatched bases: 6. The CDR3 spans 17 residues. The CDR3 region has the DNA TGTGCCAGCAGCCAAGGCCCTCCTAGCGGGGGGGCCTACGAGCAGTACTTC. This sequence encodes CASSQGPPSGGAYEQYF.

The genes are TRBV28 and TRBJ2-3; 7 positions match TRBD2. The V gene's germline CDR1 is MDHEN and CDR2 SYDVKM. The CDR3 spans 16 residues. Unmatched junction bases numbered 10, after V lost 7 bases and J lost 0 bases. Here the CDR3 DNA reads TGTGCCAGCACCATCAGCGGGGTTGGGAGCACAGATACGCAGTATTTT. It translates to CASTISGVGSTDTQYF.

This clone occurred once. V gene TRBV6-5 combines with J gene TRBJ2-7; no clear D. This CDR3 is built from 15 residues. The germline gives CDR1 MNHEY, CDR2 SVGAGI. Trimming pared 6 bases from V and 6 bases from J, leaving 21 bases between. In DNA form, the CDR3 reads TGTGCCAGCAGCCAACACCTCCGGTCCCCGGGCGAGCAGTACTTC. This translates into CASSQHLRSPGEQYF.

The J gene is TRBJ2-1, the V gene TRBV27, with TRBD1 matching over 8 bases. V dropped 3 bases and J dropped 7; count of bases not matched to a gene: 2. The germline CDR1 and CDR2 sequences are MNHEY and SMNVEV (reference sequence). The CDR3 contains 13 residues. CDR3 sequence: CASSLDRANEQFF. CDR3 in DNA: TGTGCCAGCAGTTTGGACAGGGCGAATGAGCAGTTCTTC.

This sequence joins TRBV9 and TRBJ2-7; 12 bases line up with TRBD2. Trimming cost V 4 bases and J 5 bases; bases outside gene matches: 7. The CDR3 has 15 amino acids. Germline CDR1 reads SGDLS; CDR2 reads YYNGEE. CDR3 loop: CASSSPTSGGHEQYF. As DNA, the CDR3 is TGTGCCAGCAGCTCCCCGACTAGCGGGGGACACGAGCAGTACTTC.

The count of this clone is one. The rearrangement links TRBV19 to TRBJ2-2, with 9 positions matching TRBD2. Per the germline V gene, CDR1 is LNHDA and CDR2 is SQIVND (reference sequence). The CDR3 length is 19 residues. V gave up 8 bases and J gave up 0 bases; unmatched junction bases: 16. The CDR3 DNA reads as TGTGCCAGTGCCCTCGTTATTCTAGCGGGGACCGCGAACACCGGGGAGCTGTTTTTT. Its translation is CASALVILAGTANTGELFF.

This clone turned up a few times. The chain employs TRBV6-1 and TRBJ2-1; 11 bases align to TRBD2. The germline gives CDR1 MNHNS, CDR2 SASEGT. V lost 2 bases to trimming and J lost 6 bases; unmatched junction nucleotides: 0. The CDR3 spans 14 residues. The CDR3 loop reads CASSELAGGNEQFF. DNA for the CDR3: TGTGCCAGCAGTGAACTAGCGGGGGGCAATGAGCAGTTCTTC.

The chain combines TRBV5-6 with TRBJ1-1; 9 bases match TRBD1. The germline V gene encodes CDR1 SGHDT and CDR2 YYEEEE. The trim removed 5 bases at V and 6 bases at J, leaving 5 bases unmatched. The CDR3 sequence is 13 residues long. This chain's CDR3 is CASSQQGAAEAFF. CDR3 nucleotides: TGTGCCAGCAGTCAACAGGGGGCCGCTGAAGCTTTCTTT.

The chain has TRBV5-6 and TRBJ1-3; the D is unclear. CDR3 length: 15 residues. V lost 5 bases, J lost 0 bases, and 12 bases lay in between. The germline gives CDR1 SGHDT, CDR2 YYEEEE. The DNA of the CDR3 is TGTGCCAGCAGTTCGCGCCGAAGCTCTGGAAACACCATATATTTT. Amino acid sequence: CASSSRRSSGNTIYF. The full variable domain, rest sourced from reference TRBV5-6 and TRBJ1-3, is DAGVTQSPTHLIKTRGQQVTLRCSPKSGHDTVSWYQQALGQGPQFIFQYYEEEERQRGNFPDRFSGHQFPNYSSELNVNALLLGDSALYLCASSSRRSSGNTIYFGEGSWLTVV.

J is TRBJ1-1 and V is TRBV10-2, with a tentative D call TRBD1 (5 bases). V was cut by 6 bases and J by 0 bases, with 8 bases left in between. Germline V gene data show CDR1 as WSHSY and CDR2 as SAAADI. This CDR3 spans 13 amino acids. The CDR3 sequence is CASRGGVNTEAFF. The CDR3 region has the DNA TGCGCCAGCAGGGGAGGGGTGAACACTGAAGCTTTCTTT.

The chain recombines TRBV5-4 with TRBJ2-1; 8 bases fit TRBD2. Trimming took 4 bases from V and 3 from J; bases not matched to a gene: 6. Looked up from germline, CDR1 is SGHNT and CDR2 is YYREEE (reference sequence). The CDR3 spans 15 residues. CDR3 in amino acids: CASSHPGLVYNEQFF. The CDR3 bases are TGTGCCAGCAGCCATCCGGGACTAGTCTACAATGAGCAGTTCTTC.

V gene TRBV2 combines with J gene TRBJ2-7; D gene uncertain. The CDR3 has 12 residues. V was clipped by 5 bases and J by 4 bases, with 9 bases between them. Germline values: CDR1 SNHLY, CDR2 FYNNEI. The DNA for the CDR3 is TGTGCCAGCAGTTATACATGGTACGAGCAGTACTTC. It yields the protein CASSYTWYEQYF.

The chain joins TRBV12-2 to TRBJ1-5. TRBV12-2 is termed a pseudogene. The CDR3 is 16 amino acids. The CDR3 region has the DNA TGTGCAAGTCGCTTAGGGCCACTCCTACTATTTCAGCCCCAGCATTTT. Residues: CASRLGPLLLFQPQHF.

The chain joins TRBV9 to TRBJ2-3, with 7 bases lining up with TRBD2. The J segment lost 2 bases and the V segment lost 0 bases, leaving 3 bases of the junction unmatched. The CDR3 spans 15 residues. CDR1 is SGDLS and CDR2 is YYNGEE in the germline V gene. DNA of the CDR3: TGTGCCAGCAGCGTAGCTGGGGACTACACAGATACGCAGTATTTT. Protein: CASSVAGDYTDTQYF.